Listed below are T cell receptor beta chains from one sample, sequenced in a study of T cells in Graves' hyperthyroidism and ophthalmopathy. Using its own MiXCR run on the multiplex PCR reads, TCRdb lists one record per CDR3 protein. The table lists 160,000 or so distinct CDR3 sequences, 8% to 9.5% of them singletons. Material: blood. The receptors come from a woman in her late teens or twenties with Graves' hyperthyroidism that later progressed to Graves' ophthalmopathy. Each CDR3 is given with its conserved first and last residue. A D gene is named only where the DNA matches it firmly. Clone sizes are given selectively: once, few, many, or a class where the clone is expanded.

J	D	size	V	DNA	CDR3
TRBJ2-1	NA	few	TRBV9	TGTGCCAGCAGCGTAGGCCCAGCGGGCAATGAGCAGTTCTTC	CASSVGPAGNEQFF
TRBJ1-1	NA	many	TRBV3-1	TGTGCCAGCAGCCAGAGGGGCATGAACACTGAAGCTTTCTTT	CASSQRGMNTEAFF
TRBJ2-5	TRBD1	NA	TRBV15	TGTGCCACCAGTGGGAGCTGGGACAGTGACCAAGAGACCCAGTACTTC	CATSGSWDSDQETQYF
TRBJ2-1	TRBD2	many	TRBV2	TGTGCCAGCAGTGAAATAACTAGCGGGGCCTACAATGAGCAGTTCTTC	CASSEITSGAYNEQFF
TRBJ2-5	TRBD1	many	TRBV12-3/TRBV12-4	TGTGCCAGCAGCTCTCGAGGGAGACAGGGACGAGTGCCAGGGGAGACCCAGTACTTC	CASSSRGRQGRVPGETQYF
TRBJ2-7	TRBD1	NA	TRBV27	TGTGCCAGCAGTTGGACAGGGAGGGAGCAGTACTTC	CASSWTGREQYF
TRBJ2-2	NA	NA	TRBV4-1	TGCGCCAGCAGCCAAGAGGGAAGACGGACGAACACCGGGGAGCTGTTTTTT	CASSQEGRRTNTGELFF
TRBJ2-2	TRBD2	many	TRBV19	TGTGCCAGTAGTCGGAGCGGGGGGCCATCCGGGGAGCTGTTTTTT	CASSRSGGPSGELFF
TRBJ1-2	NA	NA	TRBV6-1	TGTGCCAGCAAGGAGGCTAACTATGGCTACACCTTC	CASKEANYGYTF
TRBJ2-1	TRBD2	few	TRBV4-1	TGCGCCAGCAGCCGGGGAGGACTAGCGGGGCTCTCCTACAATGAGCAGTTCTTC	CASSRGGLAGLSYNEQFF
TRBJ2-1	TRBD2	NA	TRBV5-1	TGCGCCAGCAGCTTGGGTGCTAGCGGGACTTACGAGCAGTTCTTC	CASSLGASGTYEQFF
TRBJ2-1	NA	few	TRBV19	TGTGCCAGTAGTATTGGACAGGTTCGGGACTTAATTAATGAGCAGTTCTTC	CASSIGQVRDLINEQFF
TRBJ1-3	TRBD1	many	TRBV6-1	TGTGCCAGCAGGAAGACAGGGTCTGGAAACACCATATATTTT	CASRKTGSGNTIYF
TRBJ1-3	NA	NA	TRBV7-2	TGTGCCAGCAGTCAAGACAGGTCCGACACCATATATTTT	CASSQDRSDTIYF
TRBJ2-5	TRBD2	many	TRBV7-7	TGTGCTAGCAGCTTAGGACTAGCGGGGGGCCAAGAGACCCAGTACTTC	CASSLGLAGGQETQYF
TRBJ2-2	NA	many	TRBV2	TGTGCCAGCGGGCCCCCTGGCACCGGGGAGCTGTTTTTT	CASGPPGTGELFF
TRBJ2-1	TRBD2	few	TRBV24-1	TGTGCCACCAGTGAAACACAGCGGGGACGCTCCTACAATGAGCAGTTCTTC	CATSETQRGRSYNEQFF
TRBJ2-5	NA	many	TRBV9	TGTGCCAGCAGCGTAGTGCCTGGGGAAGAGACCCAGTACTTC	CASSVVPGEETQYF
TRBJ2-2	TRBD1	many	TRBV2	TGTGCCAGCAGCTCCATCCGACAGGGTGGGGCCGGGGAGCTGTTTTTT	CASSSIRQGGAGELFF
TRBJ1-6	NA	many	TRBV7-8	TGTGCCAGCAGCTTAAGTTTGGGCAGCAGGGAGTCACCCCTCCACTTT	CASSLSLGSRESPLHF
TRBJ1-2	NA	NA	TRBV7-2	TGTGCCAGCAGCTTTCACAGCACAATGTCTTATGGCTGCACCTTC	CASSFHSTMSYGCTF
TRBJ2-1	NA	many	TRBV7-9	TGTGCCAGCAGCCAAAGGGATCGGAGGGACAATGAGCAGTTCTTC	CASSQRDRRDNEQFF
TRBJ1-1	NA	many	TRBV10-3	TGTGCCATCAGTGAGTCGGGGGAGGCTGAAGCTTTCTTT	CAISESGEAEAFF
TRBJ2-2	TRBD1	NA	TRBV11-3	TGTGCCAGCAGCTCAACCTTCGACAGGGCGAACACCGGGGAGCTGTTTTTT	CASSSTFDRANTGELFF
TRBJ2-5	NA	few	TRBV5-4	TGTGCCAGCAGCTTGGCTGGGGTGGTTGAGACCCAGTACTTC	CASSLAGVVETQYF
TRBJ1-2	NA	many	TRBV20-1	TGCAGTGCTAGAGATCGGAAAGAACCGGGCTACACCTTC	CSARDRKEPGYTF
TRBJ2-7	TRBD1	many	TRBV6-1	TGTGCCAGCAGTGCCCGCCCGGGACAGGGGAGGGACGAGCAGTACTTC	CASSARPGQGRDEQYF
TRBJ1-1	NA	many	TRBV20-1	TGCAGTGCTACAGATCGATTGAACACTGAAGCTTTCTTT	CSATDRLNTEAFF
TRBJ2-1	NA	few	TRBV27	TGTGCCAGCAGTTTATCCCGTGTAAATGAGCAGTTCTTC	CASSLSRVNEQFF
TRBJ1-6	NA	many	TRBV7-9	TGTGCCAGCAGCCCTCGAGGGAGCTCCTATAATTCACCCCTCCACTTT	CASSPRGSSYNSPLHF
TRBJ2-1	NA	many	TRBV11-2	TGTGCCAGCATTCCCCTCCGTACTCGGGGGATCTACAATGAGCAGTTCTTC	CASIPLRTRGIYNEQFF
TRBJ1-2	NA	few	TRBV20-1	TGCAGTGCTAGGGCACAGAAGGGAGATGGCTACACCTTC	CSARAQKGDGYTF
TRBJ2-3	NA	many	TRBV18	TGTGCCAGCTCACCACCCTTAGGCGGTTATCGCACAGATACGCAGTATTTT	CASSPPLGGYRTDTQYF
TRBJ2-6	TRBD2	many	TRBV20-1	TGCAGTGCTAGCGGGGGGGTCGGCTCTGGGGCCAACGTCCTGACTTTC	CSASGGVGSGANVLTF
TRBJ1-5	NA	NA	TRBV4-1	TGCGCCAGCAGCCAAGTAGGAGGGCCGGGTACCTCCGGTCAGCCCCAGCATTTT	CASSQVGGPGTSGQPQHF
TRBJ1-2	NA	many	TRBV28	TGTGCCAGCAGTTCAGGGTCGTATGGCTACACCTTC	CASSSGSYGYTF
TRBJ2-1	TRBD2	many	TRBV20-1	TGCAGTGCTAGAGGCGGGGGAGGGCCTAATGAGCAGTTCTTC	CSARGGGGPNEQFF
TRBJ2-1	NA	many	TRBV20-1	TGCAGTGCTAGAGATCCAGCTAGCGAGACGAATGAGCAGTTCTTC	CSARDPASETNEQFF
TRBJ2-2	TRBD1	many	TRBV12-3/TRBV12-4	TGTGCCAGCAGTTCCCCGGACAGGAGATCGAACACCGGGGAGCTGTTTTTT	CASSSPDRRSNTGELFF
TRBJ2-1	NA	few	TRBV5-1	TGCGCCAGCGGCTTGGCCGACAGCTCCTACAATGAGCAGTTCTTC	CASGLADSSYNEQFF
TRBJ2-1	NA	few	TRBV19	TGTGCCAGTAGTATAGGAGACAGACTCTACAATGAGCAGTTCTTC	CASSIGDRLYNEQFF
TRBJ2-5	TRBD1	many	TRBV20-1	TGCAGTGCTAGAACAGGACAGGGCGGGTACCAAGAGACCCAGTACTTC	CSARTGQGGYQETQYF
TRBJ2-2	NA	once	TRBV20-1	TGCAGTGCTAGAGATTCGGCGGGCCCGAACACCGGGGAGCTGTTTTTT	CSARDSAGPNTGELFF